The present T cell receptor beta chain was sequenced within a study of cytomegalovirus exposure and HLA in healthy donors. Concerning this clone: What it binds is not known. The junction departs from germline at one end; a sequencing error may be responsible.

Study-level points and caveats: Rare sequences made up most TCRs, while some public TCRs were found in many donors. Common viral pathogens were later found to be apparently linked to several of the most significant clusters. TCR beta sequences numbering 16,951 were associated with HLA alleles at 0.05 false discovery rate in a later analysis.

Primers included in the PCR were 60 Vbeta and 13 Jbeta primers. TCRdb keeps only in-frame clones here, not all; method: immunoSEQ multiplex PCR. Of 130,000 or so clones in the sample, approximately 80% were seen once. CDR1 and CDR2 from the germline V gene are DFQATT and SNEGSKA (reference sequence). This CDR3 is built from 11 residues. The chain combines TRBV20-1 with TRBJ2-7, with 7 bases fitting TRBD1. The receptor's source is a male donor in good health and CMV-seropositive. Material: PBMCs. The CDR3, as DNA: TGCAGTGCTCGAATTAAGGGGACAGAGGACTTC. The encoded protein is CSARIKGTEDF.